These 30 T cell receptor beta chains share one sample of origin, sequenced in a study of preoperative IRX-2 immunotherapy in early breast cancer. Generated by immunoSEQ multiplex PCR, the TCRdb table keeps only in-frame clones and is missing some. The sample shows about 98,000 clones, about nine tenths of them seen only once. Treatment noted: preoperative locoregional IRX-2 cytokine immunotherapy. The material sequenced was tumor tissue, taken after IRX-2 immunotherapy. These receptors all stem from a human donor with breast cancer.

The CDR3 bases are TGCGCCAGCAGCTCAACACCCCCAACAGGGAACTATGGCTACACCTTC. Its protein product is CASSSTPPTGNYGYTF. The chain couples TRBV5-1 to TRBJ1-2, with a tentative D call TRBD1 (6 bases). Germline V gene data show CDR1 as SGHRS and CDR2 as YFSETQ. This CDR3 is 16 amino acids long. Trimming stripped 3 bases from V and 2 bases from J, with 17 bases between. Full variable domain (outside the CDR3, taken from reference TRBV5-1 and TRBJ1-2): KAGVTQTPRYLIKTRGQQVTLSCSPISGHRSVSWYQQTPGQGLQFLFEYFSETQRNKGNFPGRFSGRQFSNSRSEMNVSTLELGDSALYLCASSSTPPTGNYGYTFGSGTRLTVV.

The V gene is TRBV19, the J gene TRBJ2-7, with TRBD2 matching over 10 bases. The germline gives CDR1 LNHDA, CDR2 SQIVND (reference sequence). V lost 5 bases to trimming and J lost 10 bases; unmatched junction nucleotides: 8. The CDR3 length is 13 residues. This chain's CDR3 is CASSAASGSEQYF. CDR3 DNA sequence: TGTGCCAGTAGTGCAGCTAGCGGGAGCGAACAGTACTTC.

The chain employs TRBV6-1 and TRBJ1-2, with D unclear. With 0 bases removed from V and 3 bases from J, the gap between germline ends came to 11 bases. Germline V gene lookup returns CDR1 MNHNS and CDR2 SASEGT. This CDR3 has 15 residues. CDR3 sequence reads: CASSEAGIIDYGYTF. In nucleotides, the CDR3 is TGTGCCAGCAGTGAAGCAGGGATTATAGACTATGGCTACACCTTC.

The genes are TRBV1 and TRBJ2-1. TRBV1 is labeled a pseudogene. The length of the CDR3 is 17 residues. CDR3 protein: CTSSQGDRSLSYNEQFF. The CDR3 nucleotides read TGCACCAGCAGCCAAGGCGACCGTTCCCTCTCCTACAATGAGCAGTTCTTC.

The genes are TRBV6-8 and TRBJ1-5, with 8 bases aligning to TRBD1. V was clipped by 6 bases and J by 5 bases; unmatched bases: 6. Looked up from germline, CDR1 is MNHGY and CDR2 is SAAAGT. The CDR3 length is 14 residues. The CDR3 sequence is CASRLGTGYQPQHF. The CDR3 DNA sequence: TGTGCCAGCAGGCTCGGGACAGGTTATCAGCCCCAGCATTTT.

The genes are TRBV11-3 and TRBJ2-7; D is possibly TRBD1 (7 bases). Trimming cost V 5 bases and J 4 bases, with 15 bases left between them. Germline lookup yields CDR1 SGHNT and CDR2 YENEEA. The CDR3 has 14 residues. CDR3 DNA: TGTGCCAGCAGCCCCAGACAGGGAGGTTACGAGCAGTACTTC. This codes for CASSPRQGGYEQYF. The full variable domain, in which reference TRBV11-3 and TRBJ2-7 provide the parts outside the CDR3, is EAGVVQSPRYKIIEKKQPVAFWCNPISGHNTLYWYLQNLGQGPELLIRYENEEAVDDSQLPKDRFSAERLKGVDSTLKIQPAELGDSAVYLCASSPRQGGYEQYFGPGTRLTVT.

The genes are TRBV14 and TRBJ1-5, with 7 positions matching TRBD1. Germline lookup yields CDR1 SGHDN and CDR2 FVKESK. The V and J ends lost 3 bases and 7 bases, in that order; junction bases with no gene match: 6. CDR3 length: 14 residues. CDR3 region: CASSQRQGGQPQHF. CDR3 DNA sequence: TGTGCCAGCAGCCAGAGACAGGGTGGACAGCCCCAGCATTTT. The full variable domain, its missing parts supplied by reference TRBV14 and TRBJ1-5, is EAGVTQFPSHSVIEKGQTVTLRCDPISGHDNLYWYRRVMGKEIKFLLHFVKESKQDESGMPNNRFLAERTGGTYSTLKVQPAELEDSGVYFCASSQRQGGQPQHFGDGTRLSIL.

The CDR3 DNA follows: TGCGCCAGCAGCCTCGGTGTTATCGGCACAGATACGCAGTATTTT. Amino acid sequence: CASSLGVIGTDTQYF. The chain uses TRBV5-1 and TRBJ2-3; D is unclear. This CDR3 region has 15 residues. Trimming left V 4 bases short and J 1 base short, with 13 bases between. Germline V lookup: CDR1 SGHRS, CDR2 YFSETQ.

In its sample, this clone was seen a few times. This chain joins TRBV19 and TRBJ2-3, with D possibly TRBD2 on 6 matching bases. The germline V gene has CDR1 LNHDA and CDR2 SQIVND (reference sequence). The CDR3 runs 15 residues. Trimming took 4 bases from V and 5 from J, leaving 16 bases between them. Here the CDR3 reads CASSRGGELGDTQYF. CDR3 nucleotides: TGTGCCAGTAGTAGAGGCGGGGAACTCGGAGATACGCAGTATTTT.

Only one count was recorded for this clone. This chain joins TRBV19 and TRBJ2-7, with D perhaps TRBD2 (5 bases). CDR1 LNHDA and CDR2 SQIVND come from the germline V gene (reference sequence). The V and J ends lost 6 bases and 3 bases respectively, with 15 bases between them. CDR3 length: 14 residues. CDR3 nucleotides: TGTGCCAGTAGATGCGGGTTCGAGGGCTACGAGCAGTACTTC. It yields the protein CASRCGFEGYEQYF.

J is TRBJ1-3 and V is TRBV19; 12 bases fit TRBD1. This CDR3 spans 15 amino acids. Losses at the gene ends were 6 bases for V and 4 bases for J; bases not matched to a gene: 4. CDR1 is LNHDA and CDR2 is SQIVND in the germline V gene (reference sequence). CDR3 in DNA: TGTGCCAGTAGGCGGGACAGGGGGCCAGGAAACACCATATATTTT. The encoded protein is CASRRDRGPGNTIYF.

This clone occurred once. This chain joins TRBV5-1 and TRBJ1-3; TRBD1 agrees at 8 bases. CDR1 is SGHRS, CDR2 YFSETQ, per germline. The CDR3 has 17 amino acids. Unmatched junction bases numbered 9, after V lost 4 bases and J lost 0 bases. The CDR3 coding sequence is TGCGCCAGCAGCAAAAGACAGGGGAGAGACTCTGGAAACACCATATATTTT. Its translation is CASSKRQGRDSGNTIYF.

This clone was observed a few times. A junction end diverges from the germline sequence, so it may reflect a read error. The CDR3 nucleotides are TGTGCCAGCACCTTAAAGTCGGGAAATCAGCCCCAGCATTTT. It translates to CASTLKSGNQPQHF. The chain employs TRBV11-3 and TRBJ1-5, with no clear D. Per germline, CDR1 SGHNT and CDR2 YENEEA. CDR3 length: 14 residues.

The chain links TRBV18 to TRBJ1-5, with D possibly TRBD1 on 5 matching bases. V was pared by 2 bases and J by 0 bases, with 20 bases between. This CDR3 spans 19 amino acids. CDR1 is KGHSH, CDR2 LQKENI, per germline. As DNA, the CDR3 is TGTGCCAGCTCACCAGACGGGCAGAGGGGTCCTTATAGCAATCAGCCCCAGCATTTT. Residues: CASSPDGQRGPYSNQPQHF. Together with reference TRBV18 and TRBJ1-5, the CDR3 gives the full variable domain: NAGVMQNPRHLVRRRGQEARLRCSPMKGHSHVYWYRQLPEEGLKFMVYLQKENIIDESGMPKERFSAEFPKEGPSILRIQQVVRGDSAAYFCASSPDGQRGPYSNQPQHFGDGTRLSIL.

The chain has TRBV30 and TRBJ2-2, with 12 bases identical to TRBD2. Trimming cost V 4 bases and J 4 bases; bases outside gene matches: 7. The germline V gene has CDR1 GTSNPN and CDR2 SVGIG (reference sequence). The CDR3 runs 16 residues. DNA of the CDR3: TGTGCCTGGAAATCGAGACTAGCGGGAGTCACCGGGGAGCTGTTTTTT. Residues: CAWKSRLAGVTGELFF.

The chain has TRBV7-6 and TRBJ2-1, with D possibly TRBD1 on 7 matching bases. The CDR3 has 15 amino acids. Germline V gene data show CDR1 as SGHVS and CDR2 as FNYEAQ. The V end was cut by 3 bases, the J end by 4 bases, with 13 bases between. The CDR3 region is CASSLEGAHYNEQFF. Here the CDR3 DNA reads TGTGCCAGCAGCTTGGAGGGGGCGCATTACAATGAGCAGTTCTTC.

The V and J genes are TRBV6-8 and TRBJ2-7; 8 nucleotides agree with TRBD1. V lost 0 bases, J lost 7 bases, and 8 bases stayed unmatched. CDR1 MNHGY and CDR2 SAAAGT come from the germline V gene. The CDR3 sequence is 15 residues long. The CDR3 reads CASSYSTRGRGEQYF. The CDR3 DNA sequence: TGTGCCAGCAGTTACTCTACCAGGGGGCGCGGTGAGCAGTACTTC.

The CDR3 region is CASAGGGTSYNSPLHF. The CDR3 region has the DNA TGTGCCAGCGCGGGGGGGGGCACCTCCTATAATTCACCCCTCCACTTT. The chain joins TRBV9 to TRBJ1-6; possible D gene TRBD1, 6 bases. Trimming took 7 bases from V and 0 from J, leaving 14 bases between them. The CDR3 is 16 residues long. Germline CDR1 SGDLS, CDR2 YYNGEE.

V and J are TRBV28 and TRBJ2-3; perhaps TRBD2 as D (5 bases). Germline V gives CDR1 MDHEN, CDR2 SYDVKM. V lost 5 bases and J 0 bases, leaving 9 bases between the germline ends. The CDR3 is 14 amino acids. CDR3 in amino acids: CASSSGSSTDTQYF. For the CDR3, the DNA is TGTGCCAGCAGTAGCGGATCTAGCACAGATACGCAGTATTTT. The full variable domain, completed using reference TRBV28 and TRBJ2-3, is DVKVTQSSRYLVKRTGEKVFLECVQDMDHENMFWYRQDPGLGLRLIYFSYDVKMKEKGDIPEGYSVSREKKERFSLILESASTNQTSMYLCASSSGSSTDTQYFGPGTRLTVL.

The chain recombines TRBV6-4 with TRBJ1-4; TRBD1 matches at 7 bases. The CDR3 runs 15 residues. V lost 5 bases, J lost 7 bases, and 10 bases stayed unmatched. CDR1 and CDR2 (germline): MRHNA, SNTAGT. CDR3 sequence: CASSPIGTEIEKLFF. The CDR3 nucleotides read TGTGCCAGCAGTCCGATCGGGACAGAAATTGAAAAACTGTTTTTT.

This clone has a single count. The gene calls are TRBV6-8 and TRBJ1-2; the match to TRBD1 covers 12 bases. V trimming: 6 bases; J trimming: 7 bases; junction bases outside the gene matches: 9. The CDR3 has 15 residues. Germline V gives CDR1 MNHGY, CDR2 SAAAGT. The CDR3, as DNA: TGTGCCAGCAGGCAGCCGGGACAGGGGGCGCGTGGCTACACCTTC. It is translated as CASRQPGQGARGYTF.

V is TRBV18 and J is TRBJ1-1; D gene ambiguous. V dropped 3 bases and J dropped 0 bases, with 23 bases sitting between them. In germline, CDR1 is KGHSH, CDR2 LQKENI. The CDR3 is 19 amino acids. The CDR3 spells CASSPQRGSMGSMNTEAFF. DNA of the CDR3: TGTGCCAGCTCACCTCAACGGGGTTCTATGGGTTCTATGAACACTGAAGCTTTCTTT. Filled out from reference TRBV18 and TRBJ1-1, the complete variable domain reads NAGVMQNPRHLVRRRGQEARLRCSPMKGHSHVYWYRQLPEEGLKFMVYLQKENIIDESGMPKERFSAEFPKEGPSILRIQQVVRGDSAAYFCASSPQRGSMGSMNTEAFFGQGTRLTVV.

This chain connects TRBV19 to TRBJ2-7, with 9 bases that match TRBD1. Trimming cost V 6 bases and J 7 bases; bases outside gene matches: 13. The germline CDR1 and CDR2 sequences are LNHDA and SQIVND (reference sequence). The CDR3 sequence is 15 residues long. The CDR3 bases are TGTGCCAGTAGCAACATAGGACAGGGGTCTGATGAGCAGTACTTC. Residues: CASSNIGQGSDEQYF.

The CDR3 sequence: CASSFQQGSTEAFF. For the CDR3, the DNA is TGTGCCAGCAGCTTTCAACAGGGGAGCACTGAAGCTTTCTTT. V is TRBV9 and J is TRBJ1-1, with 7 bases identical to TRBD1. The CDR3 is 14 amino acids. Germline-derived CDR1 and CDR2 are SGDLS and YYNGEE. V was pared by 4 bases and J by 4 bases, with 7 bases of the junction left unmatched.

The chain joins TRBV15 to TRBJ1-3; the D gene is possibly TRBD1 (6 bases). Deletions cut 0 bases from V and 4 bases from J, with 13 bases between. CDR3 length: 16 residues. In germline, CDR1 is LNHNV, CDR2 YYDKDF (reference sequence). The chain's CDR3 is CATSRDSGARGNTIYF. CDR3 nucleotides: TGTGCCACCAGCAGAGACTCGGGGGCGCGAGGAAACACCATATATTTT.

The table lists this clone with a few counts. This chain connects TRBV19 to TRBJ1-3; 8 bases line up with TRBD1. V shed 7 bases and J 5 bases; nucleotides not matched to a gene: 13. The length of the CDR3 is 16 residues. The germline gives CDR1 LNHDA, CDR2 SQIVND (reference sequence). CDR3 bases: TGTGCCAGTACCCTGGGCGGCGGACAGGGACGAAACACCATATATTTT. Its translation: CASTLGGGQGRNTIYF.

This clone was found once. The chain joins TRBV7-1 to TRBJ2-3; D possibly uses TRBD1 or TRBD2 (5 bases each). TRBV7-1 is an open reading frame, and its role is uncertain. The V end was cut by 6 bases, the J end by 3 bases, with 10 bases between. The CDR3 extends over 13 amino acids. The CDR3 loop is CASSSGPTDTQYF. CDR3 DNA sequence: TGTGCCAGCAGTTCGGGACCGACAGATACGCAGTATTTT.

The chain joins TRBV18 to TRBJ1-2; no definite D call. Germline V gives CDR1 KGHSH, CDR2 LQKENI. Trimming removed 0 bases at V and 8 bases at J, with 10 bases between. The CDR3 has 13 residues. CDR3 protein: CASSPPVVGGYTF. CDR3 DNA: TGTGCCAGCTCACCACCGGTGGTAGGCGGCTACACCTTC.

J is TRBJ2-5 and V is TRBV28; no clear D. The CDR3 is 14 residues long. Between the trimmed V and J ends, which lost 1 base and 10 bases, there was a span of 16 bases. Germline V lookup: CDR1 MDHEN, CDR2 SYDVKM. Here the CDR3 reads CASSLFVLDRDQYF. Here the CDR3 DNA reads TGTGCCAGCAGTTTATTCGTCCTAGATAGGGACCAGTACTTC.

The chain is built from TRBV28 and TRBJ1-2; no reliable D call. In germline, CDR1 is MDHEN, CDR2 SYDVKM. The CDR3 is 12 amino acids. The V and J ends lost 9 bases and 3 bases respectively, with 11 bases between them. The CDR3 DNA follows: TGTGCCAGTCATAGGGAGCACTATGGCTACACCTTC. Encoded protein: CASHREHYGYTF.